Here is one T cell receptor beta chain with its context. The repertoire was sequenced with immunoSEQ multiplex PCR; TCRdb's copy has only in-frame clones and lacks some. This table holds fewer than 200,000 clones, about 85% found once. The data were taken from a study of blood T cell repertoires in COVID-19. Study in general: Sources were T cells, B-cell-depleted T cells, or PBMCs; the material itself was cDNA or gDNA.

Sequencing used peripheral blood. This clonotype was obtained from a woman older than 75 with acute or convalescent COVID-19.

CDR3: CASSPGVGQPQHF. In DNA, the CDR3 is TGTGCCAGCAGTCCGGGGGTTGGTCAGCCCCAGCATTTT. V is TRBV6-5 and J is TRBJ1-5, with D possibly TRBD1 on 5 matching bases. V dropped 5 bases and J dropped 6 bases, with 11 bases sitting between them. The CDR3 length is 13 residues. CDR1 and CDR2 (germline): MNHEY, SVGAGI.